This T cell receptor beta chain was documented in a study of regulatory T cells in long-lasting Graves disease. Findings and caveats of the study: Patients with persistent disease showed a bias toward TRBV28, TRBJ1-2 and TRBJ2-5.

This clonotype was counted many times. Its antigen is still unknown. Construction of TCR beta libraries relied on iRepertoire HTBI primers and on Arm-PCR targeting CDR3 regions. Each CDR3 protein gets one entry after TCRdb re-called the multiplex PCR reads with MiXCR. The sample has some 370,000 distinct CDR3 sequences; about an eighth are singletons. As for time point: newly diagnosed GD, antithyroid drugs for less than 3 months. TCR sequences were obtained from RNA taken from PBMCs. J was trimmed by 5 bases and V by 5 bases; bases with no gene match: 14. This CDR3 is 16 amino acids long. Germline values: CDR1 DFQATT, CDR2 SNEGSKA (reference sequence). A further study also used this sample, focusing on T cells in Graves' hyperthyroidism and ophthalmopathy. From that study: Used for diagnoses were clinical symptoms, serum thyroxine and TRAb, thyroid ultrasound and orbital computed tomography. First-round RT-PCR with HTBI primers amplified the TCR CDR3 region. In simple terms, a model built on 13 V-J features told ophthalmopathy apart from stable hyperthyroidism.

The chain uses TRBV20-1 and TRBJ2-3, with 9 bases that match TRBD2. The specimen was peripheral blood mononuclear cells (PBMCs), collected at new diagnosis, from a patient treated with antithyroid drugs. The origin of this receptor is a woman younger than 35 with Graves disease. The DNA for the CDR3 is TGCAGTGCTGCATTAGCGGGAGCCCTCCATGTAGATACGCAGTATTTT. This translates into CSAALAGALHVDTQYF.